This paragraph reports one T cell receptor (beta chain). Using immunoSEQ multiplex PCR, the repertoire was profiled, and TCRdb retains in-frame clones only, with some absent. In the table there are 70,000 or so clones, roughly nine tenths of which are singletons. The entry originates in a study of OX40 agonist ivuxolimab in advanced cancers. The clonotype comes from an adult with an advanced solid tumor such as melanoma, head and neck, liver or kidney cancer. The material sequenced was CD4+ or CD8+ T cells sorted from blood, taken in a trial of the OX40 agonist ivuxolimab.

The CDR3, as DNA: TGTGCCAGCAGCTCGACAGGGGGCCAATGGAACACTGAAGCTTTCTTT. Amino acids: CASSSTGGQWNTEAFF. The V gene is TRBV5-6, the J gene TRBJ1-1; 10 nucleotides align to TRBD1. The junction had 6 bases not matched to a gene; V was cut back by 3 bases and J by 1 base. This CDR3 comprises 16 residues. Per germline, CDR1 SGHDT and CDR2 YYEEEE.